The rows below give T cell receptor beta chains drawn from one sample of a study of shared clonotypes between healthy human individuals. Sequenced by immunoSEQ multiplex PCR; TCRdb stores in-frame clones only, minus some. The sample lists 950,000 to 1,300,000 clones, around 76% occurring once. The sample consisted of memory CD4+ T cells sorted from blood. The source is a man younger than 35 in good health. The CDR3 runs from the conserved cysteine through the conserved F or W. D genes are given only for firm matches. Clone size is stated in some rows and not others, as once, few, many or a class when expanded.

>14|.|.|TRBV5-6|TRBJ2-1
TGTGCCAGCAGCTTTGTACAAGCCTACAATGAGCAGTTCTTC
CASSFVQAYNEQFF
>14|.|once|TRBV10-1|TRBJ2-3
TGCGCCAGCAGCCGGGACCTCAGCACAGATACGCAGTATTTT
CASSRDLSTDTQYF
>15|.|.|TRBV11-3|TRBJ2-1
TGTGCCAGCAGCTTAGATCCGACCCGGGCCAATGAGCAGTTCTTC
CASSLDPTRANEQFF
>14|TRBD1|.|TRBV5-4|TRBJ1-1
TGTGCCAGCAGATCCGCCGGGACAGGGGGCGAAGCTTTCTTT
CASRSAGTGGEAFF
>15|TRBD2|.|TRBV7-9|TRBJ2-3
TGTGCCAGCAGCTTAGGCGGGAGAAGCACAGATACGCAGTATTTT
CASSLGGRSTDTQYF
>15|TRBD1|.|TRBV4-3|TRBJ2-2
TGCGCCAGCAGCCGACAGACAGGGGACACCGGGGAGCTGTTTTTT
CASSRQTGDTGELFF
>15|.|.|TRBV4-1|TRBJ1-6
TGCGCCAGCAGCCGAGAGGAGACAGGTAACTCACCCCTCCACTTT
CASSREETGNSPLHF
>15|.|many|TRBV6-1|TRBJ1-2
TGTGCCAGCAGTGAAGGCAGTGCAGGGAACTATGGCTACACCTTC
CASSEGSAGNYGYTF
>11|.|.|TRBV10-2|TRBJ2-7
TGCGCTATATCGGCGGGCGTCGAGCAGTACTTC
CAISAGVEQYF
>14|TRBD2|few|TRBV28|TRBJ2-4
TGTGCCAGCACCCTTAGCGGGAGGGAGAACATTCAGTACTTC
CASTLSGRENIQYF
>16|.|once|TRBV11-2|TRBJ2-7
TGTGCCAGCAGTCTTCAGGGCGGAAAACTTACCTACGAGCAGTACTTC
CASSLQGGKLTYEQYF
>15|TRBD2|.|TRBV11-2|TRBJ2-5
TGTGCCAGCAGTTCAACTAGCGGGACGTCCCGGACCCAGTACTTC
CASSSTSGTSRTQYF
>12|TRBD1|.|TRBV5-6|TRBJ1-1
TGTGCCAGCAGCCGACAGGGGCCTGAAGCTTTCTTT
CASSRQGPEAFF
>14|.|.|TRBV30|TRBJ1-1
TGTGCCTGGAGTGTGCAGGTACGAGGGACTGAAGCTTTCTTT
CAWSVQVRGTEAFF
>13|.|.|TRBV10-3|TRBJ2-5
TGTGCCATCAGGGGGGGGCTTAAAGAGACCCAGTACTTC
CAIRGGLKETQYF
>14|.|few|TRBV6-6|TRBJ2-3
TGTGCCAGCAAAAAGAGTAAAGAGACAGATACGCAGTATTTT
CASKKSKETDTQYF
>13|.|.|TRBV14|TRBJ1-6
TGTGCCAGCAGCCAATTAAGTAATTCACCCCTCCACTTT
CASSQLSNSPLHF
>18|TRBD1|.|TRBV14|TRBJ2-7
TGTGCCAGCAGCCAAGATCTTTTTCCGCAGGGGGAAGTTGACGAGCAGTACTTC
CASSQDLFPQGEVDEQYF
>15|TRBD1|few|TRBV7-2|TRBJ1-3
TGTGCCAGCAGCTTTCCAGGGGGCAGGGGAAACACCATATATTTT
CASSFPGGRGNTIYF